A single sample gave rise to the 13 T cell receptor beta chains below, sequenced in a study of CD8 T cells in ankylosing spondylitis. Using its own MiXCR run on the 5' RACE reads, TCRdb lists one record per CDR3 protein. The data show some 240,000 distinct CDR3 sequences, more than 20% seen once. Sequencing was carried out using blood, either unsorted or a sorted T cell fraction (not recorded which). The receptor set was obtained from a male donor with ankylosing spondylitis or in good health (not recorded which).

At least ten counts were recorded for this clonotype. The V call is TRBV29-1, the J call TRBJ2-3; 8 bases are a match to TRBD2. Unmatched junction bases numbered 19, after V lost 6 bases and J lost 8 bases. This CDR3 has 16 residues. CDR1 SQVTM and CDR2 ANQGSEA come from the germline V gene. The CDR3 here is CSVAPGSGASRGTQYF. The CDR3 nucleotides read TGCAGCGTGGCCCCGGGTAGCGGGGCCTCTCGGGGTACGCAGTATTTT.

The V and J genes are TRBV7-9 and TRBJ2-5; D is ambiguous. Gene TRBJ2-1 matches the end of the DNA better, so the J call may be wrong. This CDR3 region has 17 residues. Germline CDR1 reads SEHNR; CDR2 reads FQNEAQ (reference sequence). The chain's CDR3 is CASSLYLGNKYQETQFF. CDR3 nucleotide sequence: TGTGCCAGCAGCTTGTATTTGGGGAATAAGTACCAAGAGACCCAGTTCTTC.

On this clonotype itself: A read error is possible here, since a much larger clone lies one base away. No conserved phenylalanine or tryptophan is present at the end of the CDR3, so a read error is the likely explanation. The J gene is TRBJ2-4, the V gene TRBV19; TRBD1 agrees at 8 bases. Germline V gene sequence: CDR1 LNHDA, CDR2 SQIVND (reference sequence). There are 16 residues in the CDR3. V lost 8 bases and J lost 4; bases outside the gene matches: 13. CDR3 in DNA: TGTGCCAGTGGAGACAGGGGAGGAGGCTTGAAAAACATTCAGTACTAC. Its translation: CASGDRGGGLKNIQYY.

This clonotype turned up a few times. The chain joins TRBV10-3 to TRBJ1-3; D gene uncertain. The CDR3 extends over 16 amino acids. V was shortened by 0 bases and J by 4 bases, with 13 bases between the two germline ends. Germline V gene lookup returns CDR1 ENHRY and CDR2 SYGVKD. This CDR3 is CAISESTLNIGNTIYF. The CDR3, as DNA: TGTGCCATCAGTGAGTCGACTCTAAACATCGGAAACACCATATATTTT.

This clonotype came up a few times. This chain joins TRBV20-1 and TRBJ2-1; the D is unclear. V lost 3 bases, J lost 6 bases, and 6 bases lay in between. CDR1 is DFQATT and CDR2 is SNEGSKA in the germline V gene (reference sequence). The CDR3 length is 11 residues. In DNA form, the CDR3 reads TGCAGTGCTAGGGAGTTCAATGAGCAGTTCTTC. The encoded protein is CSAREFNEQFF.

There are a few counts of this clonotype. The V call is TRBV3-1, the J call TRBJ2-7; 8 nucleotides agree with TRBD2. This CDR3 region has 14 residues. V dropped 4 bases and J dropped 5; count of bases not matched to a gene: 7. From germline, CDR1 is LGHDT and CDR2 YNNKEL (reference sequence). In DNA form, the CDR3 reads TGTGCCAGCAGCCCCGGGGGGGGCGTGGACGAGCAGTACTTC. Its translation: CASSPGGGVDEQYF.

This chain connects TRBV20-1 to TRBJ2-2; 7 bases fit TRBD2. CDR3 length: 14 residues. Germline V gene sequence: CDR1 DFQATT, CDR2 SNEGSKA (reference sequence). With V trimmed by 3 bases and J by 5 bases, 6 bases remained unmatched. In DNA, the CDR3 is TGCAGTGCTAGTAAACTAGCGAGTACCGGGGAGCTGTTTTTT. This translates into CSASKLASTGELFF.

This clonotype came up many times. The J gene is TRBJ2-2, the V gene TRBV7-8, with 8 bases identical to TRBD1. The CDR3 loop spans 16 amino acids. Germline V gives CDR1 SGHVS, CDR2 FQNEAQ. V was pared by 5 bases and J by 5 bases, with 10 bases of the junction left unmatched. The CDR3 DNA reads as TGTGCCAGCAGCACACGGACAGGGATTTTAACCGGGGAGCTGTTTTTT. Residues: CASSTRTGILTGELFF.

This clonotype was recorded at least ten times. The chain recombines TRBV29-1 with TRBJ2-1; TRBD2 agrees at 10 bases. The CDR3 consists of 15 residues. Trimming at V came to 7 bases and at J to 0 bases, leaving 6 bases not matched to a gene. The germline V gene encodes CDR1 SQVTM and CDR2 ANQGSEA. The CDR3 loop is CSAFSGGSSYNEQFF. The CDR3 coding sequence is TGCAGCGCCTTTAGCGGGGGGAGCTCCTACAATGAGCAGTTCTTC.

This clonotype was seen a few times. The chain joins TRBV5-1 to TRBJ2-1; 7 bases match TRBD1. CDR1 is SGHRS and CDR2 is YFSETQ in the germline V gene. The length of the CDR3 is 14 residues. V lost 3 bases to trimming and J lost 1 base; unmatched junction nucleotides: 1. As DNA, the CDR3 is TGCGCCAGCAGCTCGGGACAGTCCTACAATGAGCAGTTCTTC. This translates into CASSSGQSYNEQFF.

V usage is TRBV6-6 and J usage is TRBJ2-1; tentatively, D is TRBD1 (6 bases). CDR3 length: 13 amino acids. Trimming stripped 4 bases from V and 8 bases from J, with 12 bases between. Germline V gene data show CDR1 as MNHNY and CDR2 as SVGAGI (reference sequence). The CDR3 reads CASSFLGTHEQFF. The CDR3 nucleotides are TGTGCCAGCAGTTTCCTCGGGACACATGAGCAGTTCTTC.

The V call is TRBV9, the J call TRBJ2-5; unclear D gene. The CDR3 covers 12 residues. Germline assignment: CDR1 SGDLS and CDR2 YYNGEE. Trimming left V 4 bases short and J 3 bases short, with 7 bases between. CDR3 sequence reads: CASSYYEETQYF. The CDR3 DNA follows: TGTGCCAGCAGCTATTATGAAGAGACCCAGTACTTC.

The chain carries TRBV12-3 or TRBV12-4 and TRBJ2-1; D is possibly TRBD1 or TRBD2 (5 bases each). V was shortened by 7 bases and J by 4 bases, with 17 bases between the two germline ends. The CDR3 covers 15 residues. The CDR3 spells CASNPGTNSYNEQFF. For the CDR3, the DNA is TGTGCCAGCAACCCCGGGACGAATTCTTACAATGAGCAGTTCTTC.